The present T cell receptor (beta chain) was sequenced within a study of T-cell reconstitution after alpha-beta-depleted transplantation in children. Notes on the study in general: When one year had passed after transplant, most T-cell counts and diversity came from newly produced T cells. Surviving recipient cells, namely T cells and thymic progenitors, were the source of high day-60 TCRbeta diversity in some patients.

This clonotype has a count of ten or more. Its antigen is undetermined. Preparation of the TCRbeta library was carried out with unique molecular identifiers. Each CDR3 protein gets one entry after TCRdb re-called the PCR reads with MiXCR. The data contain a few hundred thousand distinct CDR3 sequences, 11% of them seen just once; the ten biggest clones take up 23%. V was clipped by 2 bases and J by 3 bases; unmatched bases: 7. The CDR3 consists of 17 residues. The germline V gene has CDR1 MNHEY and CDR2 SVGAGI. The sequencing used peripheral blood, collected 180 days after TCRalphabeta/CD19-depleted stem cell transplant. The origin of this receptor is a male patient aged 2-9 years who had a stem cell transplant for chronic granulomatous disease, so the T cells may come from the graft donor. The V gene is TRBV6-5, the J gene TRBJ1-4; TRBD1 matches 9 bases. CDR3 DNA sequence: TGTGCCAGCAGTTACCCGACAGGGGGTCAGCCTAATGAAAAACTGTTTTTT. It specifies CASSYPTGGQPNEKLFF.